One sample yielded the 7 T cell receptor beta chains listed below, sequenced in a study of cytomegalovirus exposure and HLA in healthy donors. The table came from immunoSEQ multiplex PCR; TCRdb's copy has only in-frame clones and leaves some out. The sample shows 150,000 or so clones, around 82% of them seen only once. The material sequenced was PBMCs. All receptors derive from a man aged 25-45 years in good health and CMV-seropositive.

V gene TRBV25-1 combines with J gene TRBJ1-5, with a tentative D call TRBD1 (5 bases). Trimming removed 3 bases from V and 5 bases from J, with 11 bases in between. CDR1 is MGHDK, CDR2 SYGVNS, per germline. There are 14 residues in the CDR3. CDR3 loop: CASSERGYYQPQHF. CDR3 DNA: TGTGCCAGCAGTGAGCGGGGGTACTATCAGCCCCAGCATTTT.

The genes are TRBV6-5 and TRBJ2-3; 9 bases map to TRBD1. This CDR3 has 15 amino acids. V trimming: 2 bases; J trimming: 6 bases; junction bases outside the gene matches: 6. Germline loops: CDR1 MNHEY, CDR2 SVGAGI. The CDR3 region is CASSYPDRGRDTQYF. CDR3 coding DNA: TGTGCCAGCAGTTACCCGGACAGGGGTAGGGATACGCAGTATTTT.

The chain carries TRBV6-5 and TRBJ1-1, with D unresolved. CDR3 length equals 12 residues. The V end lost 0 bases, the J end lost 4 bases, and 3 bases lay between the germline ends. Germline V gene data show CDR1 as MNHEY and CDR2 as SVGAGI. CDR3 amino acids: CASSYSRTEAFF. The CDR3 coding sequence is TGTGCCAGCAGTTACTCTCGCACTGAAGCTTTCTTT.

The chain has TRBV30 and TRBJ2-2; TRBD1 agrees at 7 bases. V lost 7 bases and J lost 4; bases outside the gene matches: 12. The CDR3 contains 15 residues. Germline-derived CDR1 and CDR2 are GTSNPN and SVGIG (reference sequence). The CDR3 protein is CASTGDSEGTGELFF. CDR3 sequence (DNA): TGTGCCTCCACAGGGGATTCGGAAGGCACCGGGGAGCTGTTTTTT.

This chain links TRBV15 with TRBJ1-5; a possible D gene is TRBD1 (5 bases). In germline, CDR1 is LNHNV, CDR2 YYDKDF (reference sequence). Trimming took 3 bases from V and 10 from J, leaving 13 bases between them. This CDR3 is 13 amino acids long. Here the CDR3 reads CATSSLSGTPQHF. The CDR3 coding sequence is TGTGCCACCAGCAGTCTCTCCGGGACTCCCCAGCATTTT. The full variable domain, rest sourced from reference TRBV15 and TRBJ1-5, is DAMVIQNPRYQVTQFGKPVTLSCSQTLNHNVMYWYQQKSSQAPKLLFHYYDKDFNNEADTPDNFQSRRPNTSFCFLDIRSPGLGDTAMYLCATSSLSGTPQHFGDGTRLSIL.

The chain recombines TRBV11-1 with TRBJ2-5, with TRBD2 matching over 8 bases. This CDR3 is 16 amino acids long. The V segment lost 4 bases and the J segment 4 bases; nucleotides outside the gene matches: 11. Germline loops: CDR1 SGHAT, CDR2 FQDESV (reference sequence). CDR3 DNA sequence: TGTGCCAGCAGCTATCCTGTAGCGGGATTCGGAGAGACCCAGTACTTC. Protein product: CASSYPVAGFGETQYF.

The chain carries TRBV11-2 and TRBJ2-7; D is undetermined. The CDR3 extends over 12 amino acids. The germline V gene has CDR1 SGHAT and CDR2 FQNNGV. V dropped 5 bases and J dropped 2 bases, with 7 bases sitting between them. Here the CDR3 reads CASSPPAYEQYF. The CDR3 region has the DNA TGTGCCAGCAGCCCCCCGGCCTACGAGCAGTACTTC.